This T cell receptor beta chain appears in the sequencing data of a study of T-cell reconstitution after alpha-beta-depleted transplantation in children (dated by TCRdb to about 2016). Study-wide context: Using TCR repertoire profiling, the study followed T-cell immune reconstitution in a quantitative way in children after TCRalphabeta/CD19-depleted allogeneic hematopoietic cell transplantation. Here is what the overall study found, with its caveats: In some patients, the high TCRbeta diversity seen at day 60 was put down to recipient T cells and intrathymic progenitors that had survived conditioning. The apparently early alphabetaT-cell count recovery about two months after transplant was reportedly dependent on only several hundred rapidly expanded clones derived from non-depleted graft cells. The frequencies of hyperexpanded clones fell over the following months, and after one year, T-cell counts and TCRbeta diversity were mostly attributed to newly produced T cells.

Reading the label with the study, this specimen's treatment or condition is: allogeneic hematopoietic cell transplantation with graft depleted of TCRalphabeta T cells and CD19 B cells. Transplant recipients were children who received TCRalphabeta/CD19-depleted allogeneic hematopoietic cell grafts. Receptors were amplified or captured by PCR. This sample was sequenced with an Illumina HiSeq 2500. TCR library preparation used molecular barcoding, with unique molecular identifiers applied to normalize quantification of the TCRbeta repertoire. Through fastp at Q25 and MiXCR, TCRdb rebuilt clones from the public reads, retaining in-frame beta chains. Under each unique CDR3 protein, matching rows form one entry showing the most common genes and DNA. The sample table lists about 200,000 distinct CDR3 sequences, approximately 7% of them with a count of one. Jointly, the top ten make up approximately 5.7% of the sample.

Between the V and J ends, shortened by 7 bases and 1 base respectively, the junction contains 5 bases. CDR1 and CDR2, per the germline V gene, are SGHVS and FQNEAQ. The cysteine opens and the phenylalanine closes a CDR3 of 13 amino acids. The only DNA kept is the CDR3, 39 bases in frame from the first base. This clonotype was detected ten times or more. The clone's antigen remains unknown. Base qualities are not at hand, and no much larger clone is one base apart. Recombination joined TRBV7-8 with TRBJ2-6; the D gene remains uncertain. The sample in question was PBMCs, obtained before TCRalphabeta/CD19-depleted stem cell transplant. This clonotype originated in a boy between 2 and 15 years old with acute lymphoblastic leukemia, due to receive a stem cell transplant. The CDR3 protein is CASTSSGANVLTF. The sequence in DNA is TGTGCCAGCACCTCTTCTGGGGCCAACGTCCTGACTTTC.